A single sample gave rise to the 29 T cell receptor beta chains below, sequenced in a study of immune characterization of retroperitoneal liposarcoma. MiXCR was run by TCRdb on the PCR reads, yielding one entry per CDR3 protein. The sample has roughly 10,000 distinct CDR3 sequences; roughly 22% are singletons. The sample taken for sequencing was blood. These receptors all come from a female donor with retroperitoneal liposarcoma.

The chain couples TRBV28 to TRBJ1-6; 8 bases align to TRBD1. Looked up from germline, CDR1 is MDHEN and CDR2 is SYDVKM. The junction had 6 bases not matched to a gene; V was cut back by 5 bases and J by 9 bases. CDR3 length equals 14 residues. In DNA, the CDR3 is TGTGCCAGCAGTGCTGGGACAGGCACTTCACCCCTCCACTTT. It codes for CASSAGTGTSPLHF.

Sample share makes this clonotype medium-sized. The chain is built from TRBV6-1 and TRBJ2-1; D is undetermined. CDR1 MNHNS and CDR2 SASEGT come from the germline V gene. V was pared by 6 bases and J by 2 bases, with 11 bases between. The CDR3 covers 14 residues. The CDR3 region has the DNA TGTGCCAGCAGCTTTGACGGGCCCTACAATGAGCAGTTCTTC. It translates to CASSFDGPYNEQFF.

This clonotype was seen a handful of times. This chain joins TRBV24-1 and TRBJ2-1; 7 bases are a match to TRBD2. The germline V gene has CDR1 KGHDR and CDR2 SFDVKD. After removal of 4 bases from V and 2 bases from J, the junction contained 7 bases not matched to a gene. The CDR3 covers 16 residues. The DNA for the CDR3 is TGTGCCACCAGTGACACGACTAGCCCAACCTACAATGAGCAGTTCTTC. Amino acid sequence: CATSDTTSPTYNEQFF.

By proportion, this clonotype is large. The V gene is TRBV11-2, the J gene TRBJ2-1, with 8 bases aligning to TRBD2. The V gene's germline CDR1 is SGHAT and CDR2 FQNNGV. The CDR3 has 14 amino acids. J gave up 7 bases and V 3 bases, and 5 bases lay outside the gene matches. Here the CDR3 reads CASSLGLDSNEQFF. Here the CDR3 DNA reads TGTGCCAGCAGCTTGGGACTAGATTCGAATGAGCAGTTCTTC.

This clonotype is termed medium-sized. This chain uses TRBV6-6 with TRBJ2-1; no definite D call. The J call is doubtful: the DNA matches TRBJ2-7 better. The CDR3 covers 13 residues. Germline V gene data show CDR1 as MNHNY and CDR2 as SVGAGI (reference sequence). The CDR3 protein is CASSYSVQGEQYF. CDR3 nucleotides: TGTGCCAGCAGTTACTCGGTCCAAGGCGAGCAGTACTTC.

The chain combines TRBV4-1 with TRBJ2-5; no clear D gene. The DNA end is a closer match to TRBJ2-1, so the J assignment may be wrong. Germline values: CDR1 MGHRA, CDR2 YSYEKL. This CDR3 is built from 12 residues. The CDR3 region is CASSQVGNEQFF. The CDR3 region has the DNA TGCGCCAGCAGCCAAGTAGGAAATGAGCAGTTCTTC.

This clonotype is categorized as medium-sized. The genes are TRBV6-1 and TRBJ2-1; 11 bases are a match to TRBD2. The CDR3 totals 15 residues. Germline CDR1 reads MNHNS; CDR2 reads SASEGT. V lost 5 bases, J lost 7 bases, and 7 bases stayed unmatched. CDR3 bases: TGTGCCAGCAGTCCTCCGACTAGCGGGACGAATGAGCAGTTCTTC. Protein: CASSPPTSGTNEQFF.

This chain uses TRBV4-3 with TRBJ2-5; D assignment may be TRBD1 or TRBD2 (6 bases each). V lost 1 base, J lost 4 bases, and 10 bases lay in between. The CDR3 has 14 residues. Germline V gives CDR1 LGHNA, CDR2 YSLEER. The CDR3 reads CASSQGRGRETQYF. The CDR3 region has the DNA TGCGCCAGCAGCCAAGGCCGGGGGCGAGAGACCCAGTACTTC.

In this sample, this clonotype is medium-sized. The V and J genes are TRBV6-1 and TRBJ2-1, with 13 bases fitting TRBD2. With 5 bases clipped from V and 0 bases from J, the junction kept 7 bases outside the gene matches. The CDR3 extends over 18 amino acids. Germline V CDR1 and CDR2: MNHNS, SASEGT. CDR3 residues: CASSSPWTSGSSYNEQFF. The CDR3 nucleotides read TGTGCCAGCAGTTCTCCATGGACTAGCGGGAGCTCCTACAATGAGCAGTTCTTC.

The V call is TRBV6-1, the J call TRBJ2-4; 7 bases are shared with TRBD1. This CDR3 contains 17 residues. V was pared by 5 bases and J by 0 bases, with 10 bases of the junction left unmatched. Germline CDR1 is MNHNS and CDR2 is SASEGT. CDR3: CASSPLPGQLAKNIQYF. CDR3 in DNA: TGTGCCAGCAGTCCCCTCCCGGGACAGCTAGCCAAAAACATTCAGTACTTC.

This clonotype was detected a few times. The rearrangement joins TRBV6-1 to TRBJ2-7, with D perhaps matching TRBD1 or TRBD2 (5 bases each). The germline V gene has CDR1 MNHNS and CDR2 SASEGT. Trimming shortened V by 4 bases and J by 1 base, and 14 bases separated the two germline ends. The CDR3 consists of 15 residues. The CDR3 region has the DNA TGTGCCAGCAGTGTGAGGGACGGAGGATCCTACGAGCAGTACTTC. It encodes CASSVRDGGSYEQYF.

The CDR3 DNA follows: TGTGCCAGCAGTGACGGGACAGGTGAAAAACTGTTTTTT. It is translated as CASSDGTGEKLFF. V gene TRBV12-3 or TRBV12-4 combines with J gene TRBJ1-4; TRBD1 agrees at 8 bases. This CDR3 has 13 amino acids. V lost 5 bases, J lost 7 bases, and 3 bases stayed unmatched.

A few counts support this clonotype. V gene TRBV6-2 or TRBV6-3 combines with J gene TRBJ2-3, with TRBD2 matching 8 bases. V was clipped by 6 bases and J by 2 bases; unmatched bases: 4. The CDR3 extends over 14 amino acids. CDR1 is MNHEY and CDR2 is SVGEGT in the germline V gene. CDR3 amino acids: CASRDSGDTDTQYF. The CDR3 DNA sequence: TGTGCCAGCAGGGATAGCGGGGACACAGATACGCAGTATTTT.

The chain links TRBV4-1 to TRBJ2-1; 8 bases agree with TRBD2. The DNA end is a closer match to TRBJ2-5, so the J assignment may be wrong. The CDR3 consists of 16 residues. CDR1 and CDR2 (germline): MGHRA, YSYEKL. CDR3 in DNA: TGCGCCAGCAGCCAAGGTCACGGGAGGGCCCGGGAGACCCAGTACTTC. Its translation: CASSQGHGRARETQYF.

This clonotype has just a few counts. In DNA form, the CDR3 reads TGTGCCAGCAGTCCCCCGGGGGCTCATGGCTACACCTTC. It encodes CASSPPGAHGYTF. The rearrangement links TRBV12-3 or TRBV12-4 to TRBJ1-2, with D maybe TRBD1 (6 bases). The V end was cut by 5 bases, the J end by 6 bases, with 13 bases between. This CDR3 region has 13 residues.

This clonotype is medium-sized in the sample. This chain uses TRBV25-1 with TRBJ2-1; TRBD2 matches 8 bases. Trimming cost V 9 bases and J 1 base; bases outside gene matches: 14. Germline V gene sequence: CDR1 MGHDK, CDR2 SYGVNS. The CDR3 spans 17 residues. The CDR3 region is CASRPSPGGQSYNEQFF. In nucleotides, the CDR3 is TGTGCCAGTCGCCCCAGTCCGGGAGGGCAATCCTACAATGAGCAGTTCTTC.

This clonotype is medium-sized (0.01 to 0.1%) within its sample. The chain uses TRBV7-6 and TRBJ2-1; 7 bases are shared with TRBD2. This CDR3 spans 14 amino acids. V gave up 1 base and J gave up 10 bases; unmatched junction bases: 7. The germline gives CDR1 SGHVS, CDR2 FNYEAQ. CDR3 sequence reads: CASSLEGGSREQFF. CDR3 sequence (DNA): TGTGCCAGCAGCTTAGAGGGCGGGAGCCGGGAGCAGTTCTTC.

CDR3 in DNA: TGTGCCAGCAGACGGCTAGCGGGAGGAGATACGCAGTATTTT. Protein product: CASRRLAGGDTQYF. V gene TRBV5-4 combines with J gene TRBJ2-3; 11 bases line up with TRBD2. With V trimmed by 5 bases and J by 5 bases, 4 bases remained unmatched. CDR3 size: 14 residues. The V gene's germline CDR1 is SGHNT and CDR2 YYREEE (reference sequence). Full variable domain (remainder filled in from reference TRBV5-4 and TRBJ2-3): ETGVTQSPTHLIKTRGQQVTLRCSSQSGHNTVSWYQQALGQGPQFIFQYYREEENGRGNFPPRFSGLQFPNYSSELNVNALELDDSALYLCASRRLAGGDTQYFGPGTRLTVL.

This clonotype was counted between two and nine times. This rearrangement joins TRBV10-3 to TRBJ2-5; 14 bases align to TRBD2. This CDR3 contains 16 residues. Germline V gene data show CDR1 as ENHRY and CDR2 as SYGVKD. Losses at the gene ends were 4 bases for V and 5 bases for J; bases not matched to a gene: 6. This CDR3 reads CAISGLAGGPVETQYF. CDR3 coding DNA: TGTGCCATCAGTGGACTAGCGGGAGGGCCTGTTGAGACCCAGTACTTC.

The chain uses TRBV27 and TRBJ1-1; D remains ambiguous. Germline V gene lookup returns CDR1 MNHEY and CDR2 SMNVEV (reference sequence). This CDR3 comprises 18 residues. V lost 6 bases, J lost 0 bases, and 23 bases lay in between. CDR3 DNA sequence: TGTGCCAGCAGCCTACGGTACATGTACGGCAGCATGAACACTGAAGCTTTCTTT. Translating gives CASSLRYMYGSMNTEAFF.

This clonotype showed up just a few times. The chain carries TRBV5-6 and TRBJ2-1; the D gene is possibly TRBD1 (5 bases). Trimming took 4 bases from V and 4 from J, leaving 15 bases between them. The CDR3 is 15 residues long. Germline loops: CDR1 SGHDT, CDR2 YYEEEE. In DNA, the CDR3 is TGTGCCAGCAGCCCCTTAGGGGTCAAGTACAATGAGCAGTTCTTC. It encodes CASSPLGVKYNEQFF.

This clonotype was seen more than once but under ten times. The CDR3 coding sequence is TGTGCCAGCAGTTACTCCGCCAGGGTGGCCTATGGCTACACCTTC. This encodes CASSYSARVAYGYTF. The chain links TRBV6-5 to TRBJ1-2; D is perhaps TRBD1 (5 bases). CDR3 length: 15 residues. Germline lookup yields CDR1 MNHEY and CDR2 SVGAGI. With 0 bases removed from V and 4 bases from J, the gap between germline ends came to 12 bases.

This chain connects TRBV6-1 to TRBJ2-5; D is uncertain. The J call is in doubt because the DNA end fits TRBJ2-7 better. Germline values: CDR1 MNHNS, CDR2 SASEGT. This CDR3 spans 13 amino acids. The CDR3 loop reads CASSRPPLYEQYF. DNA for the CDR3: TGTGCCAGCAGCCGGCCGCCGCTCTACGAGCAGTACTTC.

The CDR3 loop is CASRGETGGASGELFF. As DNA, the CDR3 is TGCGCCAGCAGAGGGGAGACAGGGGGCGCGTCCGGGGAGCTGTTTTTT. The rearrangement joins TRBV5-1 to TRBJ2-2; TRBD1 agrees at 10 bases. The CDR3 is 16 residues long. Germline loops: CDR1 SGHRS, CDR2 YFSETQ. The J segment lost 6 bases and the V segment lost 5 bases, leaving 10 bases of the junction unmatched.

V is TRBV7-2 and J is TRBJ1-2, with D unclear. V was cut by 5 bases and J by 1 base, with 8 bases left in between. There are 13 residues in the CDR3. Germline CDR1 and CDR2: SGHTA and FQGNSA. CDR3 bases: TGTGCCAGCAGCACACGGGATAACTATGGCTACACCTTC. Its translation is CASSTRDNYGYTF.

This clonotype was observed at least ten times. The J gene is TRBJ2-7, the V gene TRBV28, with TRBD2 identical over 8 bases. Looked up from germline, CDR1 is MDHEN and CDR2 is SYDVKM. The CDR3 is 16 amino acids. Trimming removed 6 bases from V and 0 bases from J; junction bases left unmatched: 10. CDR3 loop: CASSTSGREVSYEQYF. The DNA for the CDR3 is TGTGCCAGCAGCACCTCTGGGCGGGAGGTCTCCTACGAGCAGTACTTC.

Of note for this clonotype: A much larger clone differs from this one at a single base, so this may be a read error. J is TRBJ2-1 and V is TRBV6-1, with 7 bases identical to TRBD2. With 5 bases clipped from V and 13 bases from J, the junction kept 14 bases outside the gene matches. Germline lookup yields CDR1 MNHNS and CDR2 SASEGT. The CDR3 is 14 residues long. CDR3 in DNA: TGTGCCAGCAGTCCGACTAGCCCACAAGAGACCCAGTTCTTC. It translates to CASSPTSPQETQFF.

CDR3 sequence reads: CASSPNPSSYNEQFF. The CDR3 region has the DNA TGTGCCAGCAGCCCAAACCCAAGCTCCTACAATGAGCAGTTCTTC. The chain employs TRBV9 and TRBJ2-1, with D unresolved. CDR3 size: 15 residues. V lost 4 bases, J lost 0 bases, and 11 bases lay in between. Germline V lookup: CDR1 SGDLS, CDR2 YYNGEE.

The chain combines TRBV15 with TRBJ2-3, with TRBD2 matching 9 bases. CDR3 length: 18 amino acids. The ends lost 0 bases at V and 2 bases at J; junction bases unmatched: 9. In germline, CDR1 is LNHNV, CDR2 YYDKDF (reference sequence). The DNA for the CDR3 is TGTGCCACCAGCAGAGATTGGGGCCTAGCGGGGATCACAGATACGCAGTATTTT. Translation: CATSRDWGLAGITDTQYF. The full variable domain, rest sourced from reference TRBV15 and TRBJ2-3, is DAMVIQNPRYQVTQFGKPVTLSCSQTLNHNVMYWYQQKSSQAPKLLFHYYDKDFNNEADTPDNFQSRRPNTSFCFLDIRSPGLGDTAMYLCATSRDWGLAGITDTQYFGPGTRLTVL.